This T cell receptor beta chain is drawn from a study of blood T cell repertoires in COVID-19. Study summary: Acute and convalescent COVID-19 specimens originated in the United States, Italy and Spain. T cells, B-cell-depleted T cells, or PBMCs provided the cDNA or gDNA that served as material.

Per the original methods: By means of reference gene primer amplification, nucleated cell counts were estimated. The repertoire was sequenced with immunoSEQ multiplex PCR; TCRdb's copy has only in-frame clones and lacks some. That table supplies the V and J calls and clone size; D and trimming were determined from the DNA. The sample shows fewer than 250,000 clones, 80% to 90% of them seen only once. This CDR3 comprises 11 residues. V lost 5 bases to trimming and J lost 6 bases, with 7 bases between them. Sequencing used peripheral blood. The clonotype was recovered from a woman older than 75 with acute or convalescent COVID-19. The chain uses TRBV12-3 or TRBV12-4 and TRBJ1-1, with D possibly TRBD1 on 5 matching bases. CDR3 residues: CASSPGAEAFF. The CDR3 nucleotides are TGTGCCAGCAGTCCGGGGGCTGAAGCTTTCTTT.